These T cell receptor beta chains were read from a single sample in a study of identical twins. TCRdb independently ran MiXCR on the 5' RACE reads; one entry per CDR3 protein. Of more than 1.5 million distinct CDR3 sequences listed, about 31% are singletons. The sample taken for sequencing was cord blood. The receptors come from a newborn girl in good health. Each CDR3 is given with its conserved first and last residue. D genes are given only for firm matches. The listing skips clone size in some rows; elsewhere it reads once, few, many or a size class.

clone_size: .
v_call: TRBV29-1
d_call: .
j_call: TRBJ1-2
cdr3_length: 14
cdr3_nt: TGCAGCGTTGAGAGGGGGGTCTGGGGCTATGGCTACACCTTC
cdr3_aa: CSVERGVWGYGYTF

clone_size: .
v_call: TRBV4-2
d_call: .
j_call: TRBJ2-5
cdr3_length: 14
cdr3_nt: TGTGCCAGCAGCCAAGATGCGGGGGCAGAGACCCAGTACTTC
cdr3_aa: CASSQDAGAETQYF

clone_size: few
v_call: TRBV6-1
d_call: TRBD1
j_call: TRBJ1-4
cdr3_length: 13
cdr3_nt: TGTGCCAGCAGTGAAGCGATCCGGGACAGACTGTTTTTT
cdr3_aa: CASSEAIRDRLFF

clone_size: .
v_call: TRBV5-1
d_call: TRBD1
j_call: TRBJ1-2
cdr3_length: 16
cdr3_nt: TGCGCCAGCAGCCTGGGAGACAGGGAGCCTAACTATGGCTACACCTTC
cdr3_aa: CASSLGDREPNYGYTF

clone_size: .
v_call: TRBV28
d_call: TRBD1
j_call: TRBJ2-3
cdr3_length: 16
cdr3_nt: TGTGCCAGCAGTGGGTACAGGGGGCGCTCCACAGATACGCAGTATTTT
cdr3_aa: CASSGYRGRSTDTQYF

clone_size: many
v_call: TRBV29-1
d_call: TRBD2
j_call: TRBJ2-1
cdr3_length: 14
cdr3_nt: TGCAGCGTTGAAGGTCGGCTAGCGGGCAATGAGCAGTTCTTC
cdr3_aa: CSVEGRLAGNEQFF

clone_size: few
v_call: TRBV5-1
d_call: .
j_call: TRBJ2-5
cdr3_length: 15
cdr3_nt: TGCGCCAGCAGCCCCCGGCAACTAGGTCAAGAGACCCAGTACTTC
cdr3_aa: CASSPRQLGQETQYF

clone_size: few
v_call: TRBV4-1
d_call: TRBD2
j_call: TRBJ2-3
cdr3_length: 16
cdr3_nt: TGCGCCAGCAGCCAGCTCCTAGGACTAGCGGGAAATACGCAGTATTTT
cdr3_aa: CASSQLLGLAGNTQYF

clone_size: .
v_call: TRBV20-1
d_call: .
j_call: TRBJ2-3
cdr3_length: 15
cdr3_nt: TGCAGTGCTAGAGGGACAGCCGTTAGCACAGATACGCAGTATTTT
cdr3_aa: CSARGTAVSTDTQYF

clone_size: few
v_call: TRBV5-1
d_call: .
j_call: TRBJ1-1
cdr3_length: 15
cdr3_nt: TGCGCCAGCAGCTTGTTAATGGGGGGCGTCGCTGAAGCTTTCTTT
cdr3_aa: CASSLLMGGVAEAFF

clone_size: .
v_call: TRBV20-1
d_call: .
j_call: TRBJ2-7
cdr3_length: 14
cdr3_nt: TGCAGTGCTAACCCCCAGCGGAACAACTACGAGCAGTACTTC
cdr3_aa: CSANPQRNNYEQYF

clone_size: .
v_call: TRBV24-1
d_call: TRBD2
j_call: TRBJ2-7
cdr3_length: 16
cdr3_nt: TGTGCCACCAGTGACTTGACTAGCGGAGACCTCTACGAGCAGTACTTC
cdr3_aa: CATSDLTSGDLYEQYF

clone_size: few
v_call: TRBV4-2
d_call: .
j_call: TRBJ1-5
cdr3_length: 15
cdr3_nt: TGTGCCAGCAGCCATGCGACCAGGGGAAATCAGCCCCAGCATTTT
cdr3_aa: CASSHATRGNQPQHF

clone_size: many
v_call: TRBV5-6
d_call: .
j_call: TRBJ1-5
cdr3_length: 12
cdr3_nt: TGTGCCAGCAGCTTGTGGAATCAGCCCCAGCATTTT
cdr3_aa: CASSLWNQPQHF

clone_size: .
v_call: TRBV7-9
d_call: TRBD1
j_call: TRBJ1-5
cdr3_length: 16
cdr3_nt: TGTGCCAGCAGCTTTTTCCCCGGGACAGGGAATCAGCCCCAGCATTTT
cdr3_aa: CASSFFPGTGNQPQHF

clone_size: few
v_call: TRBV12-3/TRBV12-4
d_call: TRBD2
j_call: TRBJ2-5
cdr3_length: 16
cdr3_nt: TGTGCCAGCAGTCCCGACGGACTAGCGGGGGCCAGGACCCAGTACTTC
cdr3_aa: CASSPDGLAGARTQYF

clone_size: .
v_call: TRBV7-2
d_call: .
j_call: TRBJ2-1
cdr3_length: 15
cdr3_nt: TGTGCCAGCAGCACCCAAGCGGGCACCCAAGAGACCCAGTTCTTC
cdr3_aa: CASSTQAGTQETQFF

clone_size: .
v_call: TRBV10-3
d_call: .
j_call: TRBJ2-3
cdr3_length: 13
cdr3_nt: TGTGCCATCAACCAGCTGAGCACAGATACGCAGTATTTT
cdr3_aa: CAINQLSTDTQYF

clone_size: .
v_call: TRBV7-2
d_call: TRBD2
j_call: TRBJ2-2
cdr3_length: 20
cdr3_nt: TGTGCCAGCAGCTTAGCAGGAATTGGGGCTAGCGGGGGGATCACCGGGGAGCTGTTTTTT
cdr3_aa: CASSLAGIGASGGITGELFF

clone_size: few
v_call: TRBV20-1
d_call: .
j_call: TRBJ2-5
cdr3_length: 14
cdr3_nt: TGCAGTGCCGACTTCGGGACTTTACAAGAGACCCAGTACTTC
cdr3_aa: CSADFGTLQETQYF

clone_size: .
v_call: TRBV20-1
d_call: .
j_call: TRBJ1-5
cdr3_length: 13
cdr3_nt: TGCAGTGTCAAAGGGGGGGCACAACAGCCCCAGCATTTT
cdr3_aa: CSVKGGAQQPQHF

clone_size: many
v_call: TRBV5-6
d_call: .
j_call: TRBJ1-4
cdr3_length: 14
cdr3_nt: TGTGCCAGCAGCTTGAGGGGATTGGGTGAAAAACTGTTTTTT
cdr3_aa: CASSLRGLGEKLFF

clone_size: .
v_call: TRBV27
d_call: .
j_call: TRBJ1-2
cdr3_length: 14
cdr3_nt: TGTGCCAGCAGTTCCTACCAGGGAATCCATGGCTACACCTTC
cdr3_aa: CASSSYQGIHGYTF